The 32 T cell receptor beta chains below were found in one sample sequenced in a study of identical twins. TCRdb fed the 5' RACE reads into MiXCR, producing one record per CDR3 protein. This table holds over 500,000 distinct CDR3 sequences, about 20% found once. In addition, the sample was reused for a study of T cells expressing NK-cell markers.

The sample comprised CD4+ T cells sorted from blood. Receptor source: a woman younger than 30 in good health.

Here the CDR3 reads CASSWPRERVSDTQYF. The CDR3 DNA follows: TGTGCCAGCAGCTGGCCGAGGGAGCGGGTCTCGGATACGCAGTATTTT. The genes are TRBV7-2 and TRBJ2-3; tentatively, D is TRBD2 (6 bases). The CDR3 totals 16 residues. V gave up 4 bases and J gave up 6 bases, with 20 bases separating them. The germline V gene has CDR1 SGHTA and CDR2 FQGNSA.

The gene calls are TRBV20-1 and TRBJ2-5, with D perhaps being TRBD1 or TRBD2 (5 bases each). Trimming removed 6 bases from V and 5 bases from J, with 13 bases in between. The germline gives CDR1 DFQATT, CDR2 SNEGSKA (reference sequence). The CDR3 sequence is 12 residues long. The CDR3 nucleotides read TGCAGTGCCCCGAAAGGGACGGAGACCCAGTACTTC. Residues: CSAPKGTETQYF.

This clonotype was recorded at least ten times. This rearrangement joins TRBV20-1 to TRBJ2-1; D gene uncertain. Trimming cost V 6 bases and J 10 bases, with 22 bases left between them. The CDR3 has 14 residues. From germline, CDR1 is DFQATT and CDR2 SNEGSKA (reference sequence). The CDR3 sequence is CSASDWTDLGEQFF. CDR3 DNA: TGCAGTGCCTCCGACTGGACCGATCTAGGAGAGCAGTTCTTC.

This clonotype has only a few counts. The chain combines TRBV20-1 with TRBJ2-3; D perhaps matches TRBD2 (6 bases). V was trimmed by 6 bases and J by 2 bases, leaving 21 bases between them. The CDR3 sequence is 16 residues long. The germline V gene encodes CDR1 DFQATT and CDR2 SNEGSKA (reference sequence). In DNA form, the CDR3 reads TGCAGTGCCCCGCTAGGTTCGCGGGGAGTCACAGATACGCAGTATTTT. Its translation is CSAPLGSRGVTDTQYF.

This clonotype was recorded a few times. The J gene is TRBJ2-1, the V gene TRBV6-5, with TRBD1 matching 11 bases. The V segment lost 2 bases and the J segment 7 bases; nucleotides outside the gene matches: 4. Germline lookup yields CDR1 MNHEY and CDR2 SVGAGI. This CDR3 is 15 amino acids long. CDR3 loop: CASSYLGTGGNEQFF. In DNA form, the CDR3 reads TGTGCCAGCAGTTACCTCGGGACAGGGGGTAATGAGCAGTTCTTC.

The gene calls are TRBV6-5 and TRBJ1-1; TRBD1 might be the D (5 bases). CDR1 is MNHEY, CDR2 SVGAGI, per germline. V was cut by 2 bases and J by 4 bases, with 14 bases left in between. There are 15 residues in the CDR3. The CDR3 loop is CASSYGTGGRTEAFF. The CDR3, as DNA: TGTGCCAGCAGTTACGGGACGGGGGGACGCACTGAAGCTTTCTTT.

The gene calls are TRBV12-3 or TRBV12-4 and TRBJ2-2, with 7 bases matching TRBD2. The J segment lost 5 bases and the V segment lost 3 bases, leaving 9 bases of the junction unmatched. The CDR3 is 16 residues long. The CDR3 DNA is TGTGCCAGCAGTTTTTATCTAGCGGTGGGGACCGGGGAGCTGTTTTTT. Its protein product is CASSFYLAVGTGELFF.

The genes are TRBV5-1 and TRBJ1-1; D not resolved. The germline V gene encodes CDR1 SGHRS and CDR2 YFSETQ. The CDR3 runs to 14 residues. V was clipped by 2 bases and J by 10 bases, with 18 bases between them. This chain's CDR3 is CASSFDDRIVGAFF. As DNA, the CDR3 is TGCGCCAGCAGCTTCGATGATCGTATAGTGGGAGCTTTCTTT. Filled out from reference TRBV5-1 and TRBJ1-1, the complete variable domain reads KAGVTQTPRYLIKTRGQQVTLSCSPISGHRSVSWYQQTPGQGLQFLFEYFSETQRNKGNFPGRFSGRQFSNSRSEMNVSTLELGDSALYLCASSFDDRIVGAFFGQGTRLTVV.

The chain recombines TRBV5-6 with TRBJ1-2; TRBD1 might be the D (5 bases). Trimming took 7 bases from V and 6 from J, leaving 16 bases between them. CDR1 is SGHDT and CDR2 is YYEEEE in the germline V gene. The CDR3 is 13 residues long. The CDR3, as DNA: TGTGCCAGCGACGACCGGGGGAGAAATGGCTACACCTTC. Residues: CASDDRGRNGYTF.

The CDR3 nucleotides read TGTGCCAGCAGTGAAAGGAAACTAGCGTTCTACGAGCAGTACTTC. Protein product: CASSERKLAFYEQYF. V gene TRBV2 combines with J gene TRBJ2-7, with 7 bases aligning to TRBD2. This CDR3 has 15 residues. The junction had 7 bases not matched to a gene; V was cut back by 2 bases and J by 3 bases. The germline V gene has CDR1 SNHLY and CDR2 FYNNEI.

This chain joins TRBV5-1 and TRBJ2-7; D gene unclear. V gave up 0 bases and J gave up 5 bases, with 6 bases separating them. Germline CDR1 is SGHRS and CDR2 is YFSETQ. The CDR3 totals 12 residues. The CDR3 spells CASSLATNEQYF. The CDR3 DNA reads TGCGCCAGCAGCTTGGCCACGAACGAGCAGTACTTC.

The CDR3 DNA follows: TGCGCCAGCAGCCGACTAGCGGGTAGGTCCAATGAGCAGTTCTTC. It is translated as CASSRLAGRSNEQFF. The gene calls are TRBV4-3 and TRBJ2-1; TRBD2 matches 10 bases. This CDR3 contains 15 residues. The trim removed 4 bases at V and 6 bases at J, leaving 6 bases unmatched. Germline V lookup: CDR1 LGHNA, CDR2 YSLEER.

This clonotype was counted ten times or more. J is TRBJ2-3 and V is TRBV3-1; D possibly uses TRBD1 or TRBD2 (5 bases each). The CDR3 spans 14 residues. CDR1 and CDR2 from the germline V gene are LGHDT and YNNKEL (reference sequence). V was clipped by 1 base and J by 4 bases, with 9 bases between them. CDR3 residues: CASSQVRGADTQYF. The CDR3 DNA reads TGTGCCAGCAGCCAAGTAAGAGGGGCAGATACGCAGTATTTT.

In its sample, this clonotype was seen a few times. The chain is built from TRBV6-1 and TRBJ1-5; tentatively, D is TRBD1 (6 bases). The V gene lost 3 bases and the J gene lost 1 base, with 7 bases spanning the gap. This CDR3 spans 14 amino acids. CDR1 and CDR2 from the germline V gene are MNHNS and SASEGT. For the CDR3, the DNA is TGTGCCAGCAGTGACACAGGGAGCAATCAGCCCCAGCATTTT. Translation gives CASSDTGSNQPQHF.

The chain links TRBV12-3 or TRBV12-4 to TRBJ2-7, with 8 bases that match TRBD2. This CDR3 has 15 amino acids. Trimming cost V 4 bases and J 2 bases; bases outside gene matches: 7. In nucleotides, the CDR3 is TGTGCCAGCAGTTCCCGAAATAGCGGGACCTACGAGCAGTACTTC. It codes for CASSSRNSGTYEQYF.

The V gene is TRBV12-3 or TRBV12-4, the J gene TRBJ2-1, with unresolved D. The CDR3 is 14 residues long. The V end lost 5 bases, the J end lost 7 bases, and 15 bases lay between the germline ends. CDR3: CASSLLTVGNEQFF. The CDR3 region has the DNA TGTGCCAGCAGTCTATTGACTGTGGGGAATGAGCAGTTCTTC.

The chain employs TRBV20-1 and TRBJ2-3, with D perhaps TRBD1 or TRBD2 (5 bases each). Germline V gives CDR1 DFQATT, CDR2 SNEGSKA (reference sequence). V lost 4 bases, J lost 2 bases, and 13 bases lay in between. The CDR3 loop spans 14 amino acids. This CDR3 reads CSATGAGPTDTQYF. Written as DNA, the CDR3 is TGCAGTGCTACCGGGGCCGGGCCCACAGATACGCAGTATTTT.

This sequence joins TRBV12-3 or TRBV12-4 and TRBJ2-1; 7 bases are shared with TRBD2. This CDR3 is built from 15 residues. The V gene end was trimmed by 5 bases and the J gene end by 4 bases; junction bases not matched to a gene: 8. The DNA for the CDR3 is TGTGCCAGCAGTACCGGGGGTAGCGGGTACAATGAGCAGTTCTTC. This sequence encodes CASSTGGSGYNEQFF.

The genes are TRBV6-2 or TRBV6-3 and TRBJ2-1, with D unclear. This CDR3 is built from 13 residues. V was trimmed by 7 bases and J by 2 bases, leaving 9 bases between them. From germline, CDR1 is MNHEY and CDR2 SVGEGT. The CDR3 is CASTAFPYNEQFF. CDR3 bases: TGTGCCAGCACCGCTTTCCCCTACAATGAGCAGTTCTTC.

This clonotype was recorded many times. The CDR3: CASSSRSTGDTQYF. CDR3 sequence (DNA): TGTGCCAGCAGCTCCCGCTCGACTGGAGATACGCAGTATTTT. The chain links TRBV3-1 to TRBJ2-3; D is uncertain. Germline loops: CDR1 LGHDT, CDR2 YNNKEL (reference sequence). The CDR3 has 14 amino acids. V lost 5 bases, J lost 5 bases, and 14 bases lay in between.

This clonotype was seen more than once but under ten times. J is TRBJ2-3 and V is TRBV6-5; no firm D call. Trimming removed 6 bases from V and 2 bases from J, with 6 bases in between. The CDR3 runs 12 residues. Germline V gene sequence: CDR1 MNHEY, CDR2 SVGAGI. CDR3 sequence reads: CASRLDTDTQYF. For the CDR3, the DNA is TGTGCCAGCAGACTCGACACAGATACGCAGTATTTT.

The rearrangement joins TRBV2 to TRBJ2-5; a weak D match, TRBD2 (6 bases). The germline V and J ends were trimmed by 0 bases and 3 bases, with 8 bases remaining between them. The CDR3 runs to 14 residues. Germline values: CDR1 SNHLY, CDR2 FYNNEI. The DNA for the CDR3 is TGTGCCAGCAGTGAAGCCGGGGGAAAAGAGACCCAGTACTTC. It translates to CASSEAGGKETQYF.

The table lists this clonotype with many counts. V gene TRBV20-1 combines with J gene TRBJ2-7; D ambiguous. With 3 bases removed from V and 0 bases from J, the gap between germline ends came to 6 bases. The CDR3 runs to 12 residues. The germline gives CDR1 DFQATT, CDR2 SNEGSKA (reference sequence). CDR3 DNA sequence: TGCAGTGCTAGGGGCAGCTCCTACGAGCAGTACTTC. This encodes CSARGSSYEQYF.

The rearrangement links TRBV9 to TRBJ2-5, with 10 bases matching TRBD1. Losses at the gene ends were 6 bases for V and 2 bases for J; bases not matched to a gene: 4. The CDR3 contains 14 residues. Germline assignment: CDR1 SGDLS and CDR2 YYNGEE. The CDR3 sequence is CASKGTGDQETQYF. The CDR3 nucleotides read TGTGCCAGCAAAGGGACAGGGGATCAAGAGACCCAGTACTTC.

This clonotype was observed many times. The V gene is TRBV7-8, the J gene TRBJ2-3; D is uncertain. CDR3 length equals 13 residues. Between the trimmed V and J ends, which lost 3 bases and 0 bases, there was a span of 4 bases. Germline lookup yields CDR1 SGHVS and CDR2 FQNEAQ. CDR3 sequence reads: CASSLLSTDTQYF. The CDR3 DNA sequence: TGTGCCAGCAGCTTGTTGAGCACAGATACGCAGTATTTT.

V usage is TRBV29-1 and J usage is TRBJ2-3; D tentatively fits TRBD1 or TRBD2 (5 bases each). Germline CDR1 and CDR2: SQVTM and ANQGSEA. The CDR3 has 14 amino acids. The germline V and J ends were trimmed by 7 bases and 5 bases, with 19 bases remaining between them. As DNA, the CDR3 is TGCAGCGCTGGGGGAACGCGGAATGGAGATACGCAGTATTTT. Protein sequence: CSAGGTRNGDTQYF.

The rearrangement links TRBV7-2 to TRBJ2-3, with 9 positions matching TRBD2. Germline lookup yields CDR1 SGHTA and CDR2 FQGNSA. The CDR3 has 13 amino acids. The junction had 9 bases not matched to a gene; V was cut back by 7 bases and J by 10 bases. The CDR3 reads CASTLAGKGAQYF. DNA for the CDR3: TGTGCCAGCACCCTAGCGGGAAAAGGGGCGCAGTATTTT.

This clonotype was observed a handful of times. The chain has TRBV29-1 and TRBJ2-5; D call uncertain. This CDR3 is built from 12 residues. Germline CDR1 is SQVTM and CDR2 is ANQGSEA. Between the trimmed V and J ends, which lost 6 bases and 5 bases, there was a span of 13 bases. CDR3 sequence reads: CSVIGLRETQYF. In DNA, the CDR3 is TGCAGCGTCATAGGGCTCCGGGAGACCCAGTACTTC. Full variable domain (outside the CDR3, taken from reference TRBV29-1 and TRBJ2-5): SAVISQKPSRDICQRGTSLTIQCQVDSQVTMMFWYRQQPGQSLTLIATANQGSEATYESGFVIDKFPISRPNLTFSTLTVSNMSPEDSSIYLCSVIGLRETQYFGPGTRLLVL.

This clonotype was counted between two and nine times. The rearrangement uses TRBV12-3 or TRBV12-4 and TRBJ1-1; no definite D call. CDR3 size: 13 residues. Trimming removed 3 bases from V and 1 base from J, with 6 bases in between. This chain's CDR3 is CASSFQANTEAFF. As DNA, the CDR3 is TGTGCCAGCAGTTTCCAGGCGAACACTGAAGCTTTCTTT.

Comments on this clonotype: No DNA is shown, since the ends of the CDR3 on it are uncertain; the CDR3 is the one TCRdb lists. The V gene is TRBV20-1, the J gene TRBJ2-5; whether TRBD1, the table's D call, matches the DNA was not checked. Germline CDR1 is DFQATT and CDR2 is SNEGSKA (reference sequence). The CDR3 spans 13 amino acids, including both terminal residues. This chain's CDR3 is CSARVRARETQYF.

Notes on this clonotype: A junction boundary mismatches the germline segment, possibly from a read error. The J gene is TRBJ2-4, the V gene TRBV9, with D tentatively TRBD2 (6 bases). Germline assignment: CDR1 SGDLS and CDR2 YYNGEE. The CDR3 length is 12 residues. As DNA, the CDR3 is TGTGCCAGCAGCGCCCGCGGGGAGCATTTAAACTTC. It codes for CASSARGEHLNF.

The rearrangement uses TRBV10-2 and TRBJ2-5; no firm D call. Trimming cost V 6 bases and J 1 base, with 12 bases left between them. This CDR3 comprises 14 residues. Germline CDR1 WSHSY, CDR2 SAAADI. CDR3 in DNA: TGCGCCAGCAGCCCAAGGAATCTCCAAGAGACCCAGTACTTC. Translated, it gives CASSPRNLQETQYF.